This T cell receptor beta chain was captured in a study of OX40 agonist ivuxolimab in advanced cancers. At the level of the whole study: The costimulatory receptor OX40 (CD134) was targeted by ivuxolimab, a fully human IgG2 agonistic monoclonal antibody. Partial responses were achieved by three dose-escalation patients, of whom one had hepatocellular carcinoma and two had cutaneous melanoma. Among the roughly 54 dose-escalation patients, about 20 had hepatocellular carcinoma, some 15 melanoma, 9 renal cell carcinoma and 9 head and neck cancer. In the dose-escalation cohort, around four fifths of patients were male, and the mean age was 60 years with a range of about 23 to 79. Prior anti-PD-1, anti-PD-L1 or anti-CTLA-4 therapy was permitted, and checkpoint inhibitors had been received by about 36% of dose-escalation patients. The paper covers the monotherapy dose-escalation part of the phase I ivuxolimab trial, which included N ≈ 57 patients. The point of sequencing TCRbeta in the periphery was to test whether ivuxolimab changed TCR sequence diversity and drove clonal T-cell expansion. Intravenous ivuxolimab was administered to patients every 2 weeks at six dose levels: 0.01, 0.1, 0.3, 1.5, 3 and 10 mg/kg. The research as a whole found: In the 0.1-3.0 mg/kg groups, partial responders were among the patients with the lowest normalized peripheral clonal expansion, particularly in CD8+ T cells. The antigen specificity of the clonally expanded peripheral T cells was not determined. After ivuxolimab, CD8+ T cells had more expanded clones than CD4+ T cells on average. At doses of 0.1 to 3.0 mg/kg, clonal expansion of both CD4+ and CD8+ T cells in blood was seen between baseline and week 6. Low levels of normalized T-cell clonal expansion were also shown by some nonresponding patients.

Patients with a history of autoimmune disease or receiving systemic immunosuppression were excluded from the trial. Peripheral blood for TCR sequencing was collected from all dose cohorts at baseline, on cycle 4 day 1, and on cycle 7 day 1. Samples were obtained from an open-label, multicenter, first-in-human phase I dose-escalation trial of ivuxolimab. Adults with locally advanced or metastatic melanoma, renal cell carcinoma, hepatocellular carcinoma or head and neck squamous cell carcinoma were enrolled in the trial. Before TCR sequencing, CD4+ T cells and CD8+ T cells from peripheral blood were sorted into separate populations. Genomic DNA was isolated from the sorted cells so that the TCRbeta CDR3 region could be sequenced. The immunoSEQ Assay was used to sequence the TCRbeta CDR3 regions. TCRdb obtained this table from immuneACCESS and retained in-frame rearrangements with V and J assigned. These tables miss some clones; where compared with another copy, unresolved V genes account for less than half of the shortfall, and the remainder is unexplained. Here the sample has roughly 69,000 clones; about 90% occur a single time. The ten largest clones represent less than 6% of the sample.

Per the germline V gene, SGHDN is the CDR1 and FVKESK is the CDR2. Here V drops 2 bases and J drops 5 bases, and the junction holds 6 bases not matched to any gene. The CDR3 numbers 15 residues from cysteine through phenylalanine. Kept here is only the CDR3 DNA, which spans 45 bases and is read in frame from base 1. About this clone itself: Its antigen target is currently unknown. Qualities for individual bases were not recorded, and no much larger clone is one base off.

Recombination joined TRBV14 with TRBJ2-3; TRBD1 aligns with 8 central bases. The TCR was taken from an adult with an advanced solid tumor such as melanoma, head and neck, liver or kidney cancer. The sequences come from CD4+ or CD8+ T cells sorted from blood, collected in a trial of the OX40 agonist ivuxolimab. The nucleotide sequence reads TGTGCCAGCAGCCAACTGAACAGGGGGATAGATACGCAGTATTTT. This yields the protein CASSQLNRGIDTQYF.